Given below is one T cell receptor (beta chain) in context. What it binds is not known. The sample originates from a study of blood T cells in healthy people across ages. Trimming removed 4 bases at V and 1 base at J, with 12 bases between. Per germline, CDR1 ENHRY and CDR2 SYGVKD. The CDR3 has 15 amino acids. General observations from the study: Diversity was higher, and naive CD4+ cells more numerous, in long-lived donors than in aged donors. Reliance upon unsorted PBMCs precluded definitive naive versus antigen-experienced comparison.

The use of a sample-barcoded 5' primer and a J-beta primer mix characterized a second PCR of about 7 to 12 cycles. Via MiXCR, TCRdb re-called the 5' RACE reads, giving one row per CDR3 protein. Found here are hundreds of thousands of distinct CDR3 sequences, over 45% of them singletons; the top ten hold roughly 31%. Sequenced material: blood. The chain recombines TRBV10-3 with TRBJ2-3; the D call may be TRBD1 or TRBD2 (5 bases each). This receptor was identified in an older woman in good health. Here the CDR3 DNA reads TGTGCCATCAGTGGGGACCGTGGGGGCACAGATACGCAGTATTTT. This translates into CAISGDRGGTDTQYF.